A single sample is the source of the 5 T cell receptor beta chains below, sequenced in a study of cytomegalovirus exposure and HLA in healthy donors. The study ran its PCR with 60 Vbeta and 13 Jbeta primers. Sequencing used immunoSEQ multiplex PCR; TCRdb keeps in-frame clones, though not all of them. The sample consists of under 200,000 clones, around three quarters of them appearing once. Sequencing input: PBMCs. The receptor source for this set is a middle-aged woman in good health and CMV-seronegative.

CDR3 coding DNA: TGTGCCAGCAGCGCCGGGAGCAACTATGGCTACACCTTC. Its translation: CASSAGSNYGYTF. The chain joins TRBV11-3 to TRBJ1-2; no reliable D call. The CDR3 sequence is 13 residues long. The germline V gene encodes CDR1 SGHNT and CDR2 YENEEA. V was pared by 5 bases and J by 2 bases, with 9 bases between.

Here the CDR3 reads CASSLAGGGAHEQYF. Written as DNA, the CDR3 is TGTGCCAGCAGCCTTGCAGGCGGGGGGGCCCACGAGCAGTACTTC. This chain joins TRBV11-2 and TRBJ2-7; TRBD2 aligns across 9 bases. CDR3 length: 15 amino acids. After removal of 5 bases from V and 5 bases from J, the junction contained 10 bases not matched to a gene. CDR1 is SGHAT and CDR2 is FQNNGV in the germline V gene.

The chain couples TRBV15 to TRBJ1-4; TRBD1 matches at 7 bases. The CDR3 totals 16 residues. Germline assignment: CDR1 LNHNV and CDR2 YYDKDF (reference sequence). The junction had 9 bases not matched to a gene; V was cut back by 0 bases and J by 8 bases. The CDR3 DNA reads as TGTGCCACCAGCAGAGATCTTTTAGGGACAGACGAAAAACTGTTTTTT. Its protein is CATSRDLLGTDEKLFF.

The V call is TRBV25-1, the J call TRBJ2-7; D remains ambiguous. CDR1 is MGHDK and CDR2 is SYGVNS in the germline V gene. Trimming took off 8 bases at V and 3 bases at J, with 11 bases between the two ends. The CDR3 has 12 residues. The DNA for the CDR3 is TGTGCCAGCGAGGATCGGCTCTACGAGCAGTACTTC. Protein sequence: CASEDRLYEQYF.

This clone was detected a few times. This chain links TRBV19 with TRBJ2-2; D perhaps matches TRBD2 (7 bases). Deletions cut 5 bases from V and 6 bases from J, with 13 bases between. CDR1 and CDR2 from the germline V gene are LNHDA and SQIVND (reference sequence). The CDR3 is 14 amino acids. The CDR3: CASSPQGRAGELFF. The CDR3 nucleotides read TGTGCCAGTAGTCCCCAGGGGAGGGCCGGGGAGCTGTTTTTT.